One sample yielded the 17 T cell receptor beta chains listed below, sequenced in a study of T cell changes during pregnancy in multiple sclerosis. Produced via immunoSEQ multiplex PCR; TCRdb's table is partial and in-frame only. This sample yields about 100,000 clones, of which 94% are seen a single time; over 0.8% belongs to the top ten. The starting material was peripheral blood, obtained before pregnancy. Source of these receptors: a female donor with multiple sclerosis, enrolled in a pregnancy study.

V is TRBV19 and J is TRBJ1-4; tentatively, D is TRBD1 (6 bases). The germline V and J ends were trimmed by 4 bases and 6 bases, with 15 bases remaining between them. The CDR3 sequence is 15 residues long. Germline loops: CDR1 LNHDA, CDR2 SQIVND (reference sequence). This chain's CDR3 is CASSSRQVRHEKLFF. DNA for the CDR3: TGTGCCAGTAGTAGTAGACAGGTTCGGCATGAAAAACTGTTTTTT. Using reference TRBV19 and TRBJ1-4 for the parts outside the CDR3, the full variable domain is DGGITQSPKYLFRKEGQNVTLSCEQNLNHDAMYWYRQDPGQGLRLIYYSQIVNDFQKGDIAEGYSVSREKKESFPLTVTSAQKNPTAFYLCASSSRQVRHEKLFFGSGTQLSVL.

The V and J genes are TRBV2 and TRBJ2-1; unclear D gene. This CDR3 has 14 residues. The V end lost 6 bases, the J end lost 4 bases, and 13 bases lay between the germline ends. Per germline, CDR1 SNHLY and CDR2 FYNNEI. In DNA, the CDR3 is TGTGCCAGCAGAGCCCCCCCGGAGTACAATGAGCAGTTCTTC. This sequence encodes CASRAPPEYNEQFF.

This chain uses TRBV5-1 with TRBJ2-3; no definite D call. V lost 5 bases and J 1 base, leaving 14 bases between the germline ends. The CDR3 has 15 amino acids. Germline-derived CDR1 and CDR2 are SGHRS and YFSETQ. This chain's CDR3 is CASSLPSTGTDTQYF. In nucleotides, the CDR3 is TGCGCCAGCAGTCTCCCGTCTACCGGCACAGATACGCAGTATTTT.

The rearrangement links TRBV5-6 to TRBJ1-6, with 9 nucleotides matching TRBD1. The CDR3 is 15 residues long. V dropped 4 bases and J dropped 7; count of bases not matched to a gene: 6. CDR1 is SGHDT, CDR2 YYEEEE, per germline. The chain's CDR3 is CASSDGQGPNSPLHF. The CDR3 bases are TGTGCCAGCAGCGATGGACAGGGGCCGAATTCACCCCTCCACTTT.

J is TRBJ2-5 and V is TRBV20-1, with 7 bases aligning to TRBD1. V lost 5 bases to trimming and J lost 4 bases; unmatched junction nucleotides: 1. The CDR3 consists of 11 residues. Germline assignment: CDR1 DFQATT and CDR2 SNEGSKA (reference sequence). CDR3 loop: CSAGTVETQYF. DNA of the CDR3: TGCAGTGCTGGGACAGTAGAGACCCAGTACTTC.

The rearrangement joins TRBV27 to TRBJ2-7; a weak D match, TRBD1 (6 bases). V dropped 5 bases and J dropped 4 bases, with 15 bases sitting between them. The CDR3 covers 14 residues. Looked up from germline, CDR1 is MNHEY and CDR2 is SMNVEV (reference sequence). The CDR3 reads CASSTINREYEQYF. As DNA, the CDR3 is TGTGCCAGCAGTACTATTAACAGGGAGTACGAGCAGTACTTC.

The chain has TRBV5-6 and TRBJ2-5, with TRBD2 as a possible D gene (6 bases). V gave up 0 bases and J gave up 3 bases, with 9 bases separating them. CDR3 size: 14 residues. Germline V gene lookup returns CDR1 SGHDT and CDR2 YYEEEE. The CDR3 coding sequence is TGTGCCAGCAGCTTGGCCATAGCGGAAGAGACCCAGTACTTC. Its protein is CASSLAIAEETQYF.

The rearrangement links TRBV29-1 to TRBJ2-3, with TRBD2 matching 14 bases. CDR1 is SQVTM and CDR2 is ANQGSEA in the germline V gene. V gave up 6 bases and J gave up 2 bases; unmatched junction bases: 1. The CDR3 totals 14 residues. CDR3 nucleotide sequence: TGCAGCGTGGGACTAGCGGGAGTCACAGATACGCAGTATTTT. Amino acids: CSVGLAGVTDTQYF.

V is TRBV4-3 and J is TRBJ2-4; possibly TRBD2 for D (6 bases). The V and J ends lost 0 bases and 6 bases respectively, with 15 bases between them. The germline V gene encodes CDR1 LGHNA and CDR2 YSLEER. This CDR3 contains 16 residues. CDR3 DNA sequence: TGCGCCAGCAGCCAAGATTGGAGGGGCGGCGGAAACATTCAGTACTTC. This encodes CASSQDWRGGGNIQYF.

As for this clone: Relative to the germline gene, one junction end is altered; a read error may explain this. This chain links TRBV4-3 with TRBJ2-1; TRBD2 matches at 8 bases. The CDR3 runs 16 residues. Germline V CDR1 and CDR2: LGHNA, YSLEER. DNA for the CDR3: TGCGCCAGCAGCCAAGATCGGCTAGCGGGCCCAAATGGGCAGTTCTTC. Translated, it gives CASSQDRLAGPNGQFF.

The chain combines TRBV29-1 with TRBJ1-2; no reliable D call. This CDR3 comprises 11 residues. The V end lost 2 bases, the J end lost 7 bases, and 8 bases lay between the germline ends. Germline loops: CDR1 SQVTM, CDR2 ANQGSEA. CDR3 in DNA: TGCAGCGTTGAAAGGAGTTTTGGCTACACCTTC. Residues: CSVERSFGYTF.

The chain carries TRBV6-5 and TRBJ1-1, with a possible D match to TRBD1 (5 bases). V was clipped by 3 bases and J by 0 bases, with 11 bases between them. The CDR3 is made up of 15 amino acids. Germline CDR1 and CDR2: MNHEY and SVGAGI. This chain's CDR3 is CASSYYSRVNTEAFF. In DNA form, the CDR3 reads TGTGCCAGCAGTTATTATTCCAGGGTGAACACTGAAGCTTTCTTT.

This chain links TRBV5-4 with TRBJ1-2; possible D gene TRBD1, 5 bases. CDR1 and CDR2 from the germline V gene are SGHNT and YYREEE (reference sequence). There are 15 residues in the CDR3. Deletions cut 0 bases from V and 3 bases from J, with 12 bases between. CDR3 sequence: CASSLGGGVDYGYTF. For the CDR3, the DNA is TGTGCCAGCAGCTTGGGTGGGGGGGTAGACTATGGCTACACCTTC. Using reference TRBV5-4 and TRBJ1-2 for the parts outside the CDR3, the full variable domain is ETGVTQSPTHLIKTRGQQVTLRCSSQSGHNTVSWYQQALGQGPQFIFQYYREEENGRGNFPPRFSGLQFPNYSSELNVNALELDDSALYLCASSLGGGVDYGYTFGSGTRLTVV.

V gene TRBV6-4 combines with J gene TRBJ1-4; 7 bases line up with TRBD1. Looked up from germline, CDR1 is MRHNA and CDR2 is SNTAGT. After removal of 5 bases from V and 8 bases from J, the junction contained 8 bases not matched to a gene. The CDR3 runs 14 residues. CDR3 region: CASSTTGEGEKLFF. CDR3 DNA sequence: TGTGCCAGCAGTACTACAGGGGAAGGCGAAAAACTGTTTTTT.

The chain recombines TRBV5-1 with TRBJ1-2; 7 positions agree with TRBD1. Trimming removed 0 bases from V and 5 bases from J; junction bases left unmatched: 13. The CDR3 consists of 17 residues. Germline CDR1 SGHRS, CDR2 YFSETQ. The CDR3 region is CASSLAEMGQLPYGYTF. The CDR3 DNA follows: TGCGCCAGCAGCTTGGCGGAGATGGGACAGCTTCCTTATGGCTACACCTTC.

The rearrangement links TRBV27 to TRBJ2-7; possibly TRBD2 for D (6 bases). Trimming took 0 bases from V and 4 from J, leaving 13 bases between them. The CDR3 sequence is 15 residues long. Germline V gene sequence: CDR1 MNHEY, CDR2 SMNVEV (reference sequence). The CDR3 bases are TGTGCCAGCAGTTTATCGGGAGGCCCCGGGTACGAGCAGTACTTC. Its translation: CASSLSGGPGYEQYF.

The rearrangement uses TRBV9 and TRBJ2-7; possibly TRBD2 for D (6 bases). The CDR3 has 15 residues. CDR1 and CDR2 (germline): SGDLS, YYNGEE. Between the trimmed V and J ends, which lost 3 bases and 0 bases, there was a span of 13 bases. The CDR3, as DNA: TGTGCCAGCAGCGCCGGGAGCGGACCCTCCTACGAGCAGTACTTC. Its protein is CASSAGSGPSYEQYF.